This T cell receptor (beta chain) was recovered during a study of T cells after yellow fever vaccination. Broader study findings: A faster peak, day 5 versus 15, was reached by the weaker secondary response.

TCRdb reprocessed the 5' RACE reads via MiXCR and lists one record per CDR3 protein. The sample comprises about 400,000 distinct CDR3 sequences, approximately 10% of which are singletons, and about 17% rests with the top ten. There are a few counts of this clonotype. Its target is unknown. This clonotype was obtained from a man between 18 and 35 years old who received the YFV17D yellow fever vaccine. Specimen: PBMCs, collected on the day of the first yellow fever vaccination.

The CDR3 region is CASSGWGRWNTEAFF. CDR3 in DNA: TGTGCCAGCTCGGGGTGGGGGCGGTGGAACACTGAAGCTTTCTTT. The gene calls are TRBV5-6 and TRBJ1-1; a weak D match, TRBD1 (6 bases). The CDR3 is 15 amino acids. The V and J ends lost 7 bases and 1 base respectively, with 17 bases between them. CDR1 is SGHDT and CDR2 is YYEEEE in the germline V gene.